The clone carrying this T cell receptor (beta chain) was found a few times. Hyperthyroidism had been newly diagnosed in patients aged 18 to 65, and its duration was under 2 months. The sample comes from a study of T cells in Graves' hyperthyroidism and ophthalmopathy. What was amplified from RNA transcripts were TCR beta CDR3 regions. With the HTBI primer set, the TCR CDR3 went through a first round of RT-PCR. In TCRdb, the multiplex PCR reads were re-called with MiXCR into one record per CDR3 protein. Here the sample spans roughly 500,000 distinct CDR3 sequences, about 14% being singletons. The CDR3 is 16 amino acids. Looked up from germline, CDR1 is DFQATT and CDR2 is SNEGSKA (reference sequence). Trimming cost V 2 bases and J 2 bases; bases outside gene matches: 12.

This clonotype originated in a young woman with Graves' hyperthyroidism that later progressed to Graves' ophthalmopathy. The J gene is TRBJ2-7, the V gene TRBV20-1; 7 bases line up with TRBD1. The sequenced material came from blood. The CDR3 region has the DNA TGCAGTGCTAGACCAATGACAGGGCGTCGACCCTACGAGCAGTACTTC. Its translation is CSARPMTGRRPYEQYF.